Listed here are 17 T cell receptor beta chains from one sample, sequenced in a study of CD8 T cells in Susac syndrome. It was with random hexamers that roughly 0.45 to 1 ug RNA was reverse transcribed. MiXCR, applied by TCRdb to the immunoSEQ multiplex PCR reads, yields one record per CDR3 protein. Among some 170,000 distinct CDR3 sequences listed, approximately 94% were seen once. The material sequenced was CD4+ T cells from PBMCs. The receptors shown here come from a human donor with multiple sclerosis.

J is TRBJ2-7 and V is TRBV20-1; 8 nucleotides align to TRBD1. The germline CDR1 and CDR2 sequences are DFQATT and SNEGSKA (reference sequence). The length of the CDR3 is 14 residues. V trimming: 0 bases; J trimming: 6 bases; junction bases outside the gene matches: 7. The CDR3 is CSAREGQGLAEQYF. CDR3 DNA sequence: TGCAGTGCTAGAGAAGGACAGGGTTTGGCCGAGCAGTACTTC.

This rearrangement joins TRBV6-2 or TRBV6-3 to TRBJ2-1; D is possibly TRBD2 (5 bases). Germline values: CDR1 MNHEY, CDR2 SVGEGT. The V gene lost 3 bases and the J gene lost 8 bases, with 8 bases spanning the gap. The CDR3 is 12 residues long. The CDR3 spells CASSYPGDEQFF. The CDR3 bases are TGTGCCAGCAGTTATCCCGGGGATGAGCAGTTCTTC.

The chain uses TRBV20-1 and TRBJ1-5; D possibly corresponds to TRBD1 (6 bases). This CDR3 comprises 12 residues. The germline gives CDR1 DFQATT, CDR2 SNEGSKA (reference sequence). V lost 6 bases and J lost 5, with 11 bases in between. CDR3 coding DNA: TGCAGTGCGACAGCAGGGGATCAGCCCCAGCATTTT. Protein: CSATAGDQPQHF.

This CDR3 reads CASSLNRPDTDTQYF. The CDR3, as DNA: TGCGCCAGCAGCTTAAATCGGCCAGACACAGATACGCAGTATTTT. The chain is built from TRBV5-1 and TRBJ2-3, with D hard to call. The CDR3 loop spans 15 amino acids. Germline values: CDR1 SGHRS, CDR2 YFSETQ. Trimming pared 2 bases from V and 2 bases from J, leaving 12 bases between.

J is TRBJ1-1 and V is TRBV19, with D hard to call. Germline loops: CDR1 LNHDA, CDR2 SQIVND (reference sequence). With 7 bases removed from V and 1 base from J, the gap between germline ends came to 10 bases. The CDR3 is 13 residues long. CDR3 protein: CASTLMENTEAFF. The CDR3 DNA sequence: TGTGCCAGTACCTTAATGGAGAACACTGAAGCTTTCTTT.

The chain uses TRBV29-1 and TRBJ2-7; D uncertain. CDR3 size: 11 residues. Trimming took off 6 bases at V and 2 bases at J, with 8 bases between the two ends. CDR1 and CDR2 from the germline V gene are SQVTM and ANQGSEA. CDR3 nucleotides: TGCAGCGTAGATGACACCTACGAGCAGTACTTC. Translated: CSVDDTYEQYF.

J is TRBJ1-1 and V is TRBV7-9; no clear D. V dropped 5 bases and J dropped 8 bases, with 6 bases sitting between them. Germline V gene data show CDR1 as SEHNR and CDR2 as FQNEAQ (reference sequence). The CDR3 has 10 amino acids. The CDR3 nucleotides read TGTGCCAGCAGCGTCTTCGAAGCTTTCTTT. Its protein product is CASSVFEAFF.

The chain employs TRBV29-1 and TRBJ2-1; D gene uncertain. V gave up 4 bases and J gave up 5 bases, with 12 bases separating them. Germline V gives CDR1 SQVTM, CDR2 ANQGSEA. This CDR3 region has 13 residues. The CDR3 here is CSVGKSQNNEQFF. As DNA, the CDR3 is TGCAGCGTTGGAAAGTCCCAAAACAATGAGCAGTTCTTC.

The chain uses TRBV7-2 and TRBJ1-5, with 7 bases that match TRBD1. Germline CDR1 reads SGHTA; CDR2 reads FQGNSA. This CDR3 has 15 residues. With 4 bases clipped from V and 0 bases from J, the junction kept 3 bases outside the gene matches. DNA for the CDR3: TGTGCCAGCAGCTCGGGGACAGTTAGCAATCAGCCCCAGCATTTT. Protein sequence: CASSSGTVSNQPQHF. Using reference TRBV7-2 and TRBJ1-5 for the parts outside the CDR3, the full variable domain is GAGVSQSPSNKVTEKGKDVELRCDPISGHTALYWYRQSLGQGLEFLIYFQGNSAPDKSGLPSDRFSAERTGGSVSTLTIQRTQQEDSAVYLCASSSGTVSNQPQHFGDGTRLSIL.

This chain joins TRBV3-1 and TRBJ2-5; D gene unclear. The germline V gene has CDR1 LGHDT and CDR2 YNNKEL (reference sequence). V was cut by 5 bases and J by 4 bases, with 11 bases left in between. The CDR3 contains 13 residues. DNA of the CDR3: TGTGCCAGCAGCTCCCGACAAAGAGAGACCCAGTACTTC. Amino acids: CASSSRQRETQYF.

In the case of this clonotype: The junction differs from germline at one of its ends, possibly a read error. This sequence joins TRBV15 and TRBJ1-5; D gene ambiguous. The CDR3 covers 15 residues. The germline CDR1 and CDR2 sequences are LNHNV and YYDKDF (reference sequence). The CDR3 DNA follows: TGTGCCACCAGCAGACAACAGCTTAGCAATCAGCCTCAGCATTTT. The encoded protein is CATSRQQLSNQPQHF.

The genes are TRBV12-3 or TRBV12-4 and TRBJ1-2, with a possible D match to TRBD1 (6 bases). Trimming cost V 6 bases and J 4 bases, with 18 bases left between them. This CDR3 region has 15 residues. CDR3 amino acids: CASSPPGGGGYGYTF. CDR3 DNA sequence: TGTGCCAGCAGCCCCCCGGGAGGGGGAGGCTATGGCTACACCTTC.

The chain joins TRBV2 to TRBJ2-7, with TRBD2 matching 11 bases. Per germline, CDR1 SNHLY and CDR2 FYNNEI. V dropped 10 bases and J dropped 4; count of bases not matched to a gene: 0. This CDR3 is built from 11 residues. This CDR3 is CAIAGGYEQYF. DNA for the CDR3: TGTGCCATAGCGGGAGGGTACGAGCAGTACTTC.

CDR3 protein: CASIAQWGTSGSNEQFF. For the CDR3, the DNA is TGTGCCAGCATCGCGCAGTGGGGGACTAGCGGGAGCAATGAGCAGTTCTTC. The rearrangement links TRBV12-3 or TRBV12-4 to TRBJ2-1, with 14 bases fitting TRBD2. The CDR3 runs to 17 residues. V shed 7 bases, J shed 6 bases, and the junction held 11 bases outside the gene matches.

CDR3 sequence reads: CASSVISETQYF. CDR3 nucleotides: TGTGCCAGCAGTGTAATCAGCGAGACCCAGTACTTC. The chain employs TRBV25-1 and TRBJ2-5; D gene unclear. CDR3 length: 12 residues. Germline lookup yields CDR1 MGHDK and CDR2 SYGVNS. Trimming removed 4 bases at V and 5 bases at J, with 8 bases between.

The chain combines TRBV7-6 with TRBJ2-5; D may be TRBD1 or TRBD2 (5 bases each). The CDR3 has 16 residues. CDR1 is SGHVS and CDR2 is FNYEAQ in the germline V gene. V dropped 0 bases and J dropped 4 bases, with 15 bases sitting between them. The CDR3 here is CASSLARGAGGETQYF. CDR3 sequence (DNA): TGTGCCAGCAGCTTAGCGCGAGGGGCCGGCGGAGAGACCCAGTACTTC.

The chain links TRBV6-5 to TRBJ2-5; TRBD2 might be the D (5 bases). This CDR3 comprises 15 residues. V was clipped by 2 bases and J by 3 bases, with 13 bases between them. From germline, CDR1 is MNHEY and CDR2 SVGAGI. The CDR3 spells CASSYRGSPEETQYF. CDR3 in DNA: TGTGCCAGCAGTTACCGGGGTTCGCCAGAAGAGACCCAGTACTTC.